This TCR beta chain is from a study of blood T cell repertoires in COVID-19. For the study at large: COVID-19 samples, acute and convalescent, were from the United States, Italy and Spain. From T cells, B-cell-depleted T cells, or PBMCs came the material, which was cDNA or gDNA.

This clone was picked up one time. Germline V CDR1 and CDR2: SGHRS, YFSETQ. The V and J ends lost 9 bases and 5 bases, in that order; junction bases with no gene match: 13. The CDR3 extends over 15 amino acids. Sequenced by immunoSEQ multiplex PCR; TCRdb stores in-frame clones only, minus some. The sample lists about 200,000 clones, over 70% seen once, with less than 7% in the top ten. This receptor was obtained from a woman in her 70s with acute or convalescent COVID-19. The chain has TRBV5-1 and TRBJ2-1; 8 nucleotides match TRBD2. Sequencing was performed on peripheral blood. This CDR3 is CATRRGGTEDNEQFF. For the CDR3, the DNA is TGCGCCACCCGCCGGGGGGGAACGGAGGACAATGAGCAGTTCTTC.